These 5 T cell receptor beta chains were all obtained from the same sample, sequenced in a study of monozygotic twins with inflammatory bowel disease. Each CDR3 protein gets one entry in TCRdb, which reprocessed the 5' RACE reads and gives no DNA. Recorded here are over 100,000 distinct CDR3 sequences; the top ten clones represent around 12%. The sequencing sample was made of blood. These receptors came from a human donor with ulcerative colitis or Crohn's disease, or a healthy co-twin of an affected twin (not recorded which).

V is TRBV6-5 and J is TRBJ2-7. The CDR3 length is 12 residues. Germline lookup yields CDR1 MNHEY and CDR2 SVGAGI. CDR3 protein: CASRRTPYEQYF.

CDR3 sequence reads: CASSQDFGTNEQFF. The chain uses TRBV3-1 and TRBJ2-1. The CDR3 contains 14 residues. The V gene's germline CDR1 is LGHDT and CDR2 YNNKEL (reference sequence).

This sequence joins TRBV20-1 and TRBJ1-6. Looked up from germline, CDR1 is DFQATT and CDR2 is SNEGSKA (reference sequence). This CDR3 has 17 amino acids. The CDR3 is CSATNPFSPALGSPLHF.

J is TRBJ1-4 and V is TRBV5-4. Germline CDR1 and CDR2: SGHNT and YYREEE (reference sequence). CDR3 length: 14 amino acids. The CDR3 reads CASSLVQDNEKLFF. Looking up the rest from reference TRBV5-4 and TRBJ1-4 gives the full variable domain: ETGVTQSPTHLIKTRGQQVTLRCSSQSGHNTVSWYQQALGQGPQFIFQYYREEENGRGNFPPRFSGLQFPNYSSELNVNALELDDSALYLCASSLVQDNEKLFFGSGTQLSVL.

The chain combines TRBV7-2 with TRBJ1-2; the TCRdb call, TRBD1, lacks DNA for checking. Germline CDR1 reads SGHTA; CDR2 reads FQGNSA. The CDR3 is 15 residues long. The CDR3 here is CASSLGGGTNYGYTF.